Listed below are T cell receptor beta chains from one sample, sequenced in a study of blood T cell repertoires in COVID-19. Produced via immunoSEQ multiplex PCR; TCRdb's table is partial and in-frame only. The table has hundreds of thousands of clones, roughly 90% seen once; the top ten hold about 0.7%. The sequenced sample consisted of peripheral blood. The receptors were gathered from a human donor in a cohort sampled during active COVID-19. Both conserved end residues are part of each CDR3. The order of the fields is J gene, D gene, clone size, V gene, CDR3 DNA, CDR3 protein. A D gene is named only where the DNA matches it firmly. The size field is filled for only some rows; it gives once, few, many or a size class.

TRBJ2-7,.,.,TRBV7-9,TGTGCCAGCAGTTTTGGCAGGGGATACGAGCAGTACTTC,CASSFGRGYEQYF
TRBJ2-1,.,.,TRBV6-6,TGTGCCAGCAATGCGGCCAGCTCCTACAATGAGCAGTTCTTC,CASNAASSYNEQFF
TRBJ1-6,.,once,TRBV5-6,TGTGCCACCTCAACCTCGGGGTCACCCCTCCACTTT,CATSTSGSPLHF
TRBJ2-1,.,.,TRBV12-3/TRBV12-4,TGTGCCAGCAGCCGGACTCCTAATCGGTTCTTC,CASSRTPNRFF
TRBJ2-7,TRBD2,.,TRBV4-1,TGCGCCAGCAGCCGGTCCGTAGCGGGAGGCGCCTACGAGCAGTACTTC,CASSRSVAGGAYEQYF
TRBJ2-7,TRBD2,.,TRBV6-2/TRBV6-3,TGTGCCAGCAGCCACGGACTAGCGGCTACTAACGAGCAGTACTTC,CASSHGLAATNEQYF
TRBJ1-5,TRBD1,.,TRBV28,TGTGCCAGCATCCAGGGGGGCAATCAGCCCCAGCATTTT,CASIQGGNQPQHF
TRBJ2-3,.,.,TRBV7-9,TGTGCCAGCAGCTTAGCGGGAGCAGATACGCAGTATTTT,CASSLAGADTQYF
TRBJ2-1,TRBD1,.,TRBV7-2,TGTGCCAGCAGCTTAGCGTCAGGGGGTCCTACCTACAATGAGCAGTTCTTC,CASSLASGGPTYNEQFF
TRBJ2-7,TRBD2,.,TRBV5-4,TGTGCCAGCATCCTACTAGCGGCCGAGGGGGAGCAGTACTTC,CASILLAAEGEQYF
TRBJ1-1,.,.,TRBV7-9,TGTGCCAGCAGCTCAGAGATGACAGCTAACACTGAAGCTTTCTTT,CASSSEMTANTEAFF
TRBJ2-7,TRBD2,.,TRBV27,TGTGCCAGCAGTTCCGATTTCCCCACTAGCGGAAGCTCCTACGAGCAGTACTTC,CASSSDFPTSGSSYEQYF
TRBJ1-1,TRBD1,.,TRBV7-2,TGTGCCAGCAGCCGTGGACAGGGCCTGAACACTGAAGCTTTCTTT,CASSRGQGLNTEAFF
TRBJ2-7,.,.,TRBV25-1,TGTGCCAGCAGTGGTCGAGTAGGAGACAGAGTGTACGAGCAGTACTTC,CASSGRVGDRVYEQYF
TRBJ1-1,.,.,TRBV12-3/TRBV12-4,TGTGCCAGCAGTCTCAGGGTGTCCGCTGAAGCTTTCTTT,CASSLRVSAEAFF
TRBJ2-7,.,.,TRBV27,TGTGCCAGCAAAATCCACCCGGGCGAGCAGTACTTC,CASKIHPGEQYF
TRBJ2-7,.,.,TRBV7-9,TGTGCCAGCAGCCCTTCCTACGAGCAGTACTTC,CASSPSYEQYF
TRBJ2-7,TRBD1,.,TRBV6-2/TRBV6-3,TGTGCCAGCAGTGGGGACAGCGAGCAGTACTTC,CASSGDSEQYF
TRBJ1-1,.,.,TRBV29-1,TGCAGCGTTGAACCGGTGCCAAACACTGAAGCTTTCTTT,CSVEPVPNTEAFF
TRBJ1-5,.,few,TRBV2,TGTGCCAGCGCGCTACTAGGGCAACAGCCCCAGCATTTT,CASALLGQQPQHF
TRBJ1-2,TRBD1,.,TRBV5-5,TGTGCCAGCAGCTTGGGCCCGGGGACAGGGGAATATGGCTACACCTTC,CASSLGPGTGEYGYTF
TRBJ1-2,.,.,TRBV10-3,TGTGCCATCCACATTGGGGCAGGCGCTAACTATGGCTACACCTTC,CAIHIGAGANYGYTF
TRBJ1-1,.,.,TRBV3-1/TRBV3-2,TGTGCCAGCAGCTTTTCCAGGGGAACTGAAGCTTTCTTT,CASSFSRGTEAFF
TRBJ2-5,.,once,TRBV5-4,TGTGCCAGCAGCTTTCAAAGAGCAGAGACCCAGTACTTC,CASSFQRAETQYF
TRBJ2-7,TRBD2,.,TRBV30,TGTGCCTGGAGTGTACGAAGCGGGGCCTACGAGCAGTACTTC,CAWSVRSGAYEQYF
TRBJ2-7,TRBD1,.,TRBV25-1,TGTGCCAGCAGTGAACGGGGACAGGGCGCATCCGAGCAGTACTTC,CASSERGQGASEQYF
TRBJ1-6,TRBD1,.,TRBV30,TGTGCCTGGACTAGGGACAGCCGAGCTTCACCCCTCCACTTT,CAWTRDSRASPLHF
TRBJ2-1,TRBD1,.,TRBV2,TGTGCCAGCAGTCCTCGGACAGGGTCCTACAATGAGCAGTTCTTC,CASSPRTGSYNEQFF
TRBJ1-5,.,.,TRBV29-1,TGCAGCGTTGGCGGGGGCGCGGAGCCCCAGCATTTT,CSVGGGAEPQHF
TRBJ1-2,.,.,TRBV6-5,TGTGCCAGCAGTACCCCAGGCGTCGGCTACACCTTC,CASSTPGVGYTF
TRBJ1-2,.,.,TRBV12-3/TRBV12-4,TGTGCCAGCAGTTTTACAGGGAGGGACGGCTACACCTTC,CASSFTGRDGYTF
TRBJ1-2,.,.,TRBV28,TGTGCCACCGGGGAACTTGACCCGTACTATGGCTACACCTTC,CATGELDPYYGYTF
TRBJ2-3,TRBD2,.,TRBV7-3,TGTGCCAGCAGTCCTACGACTAGCGTAGCAACAGATACGCAGTATTTT,CASSPTTSVATDTQYF
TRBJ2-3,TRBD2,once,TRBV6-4,TGTGCCACCTCAGCGGGAGTTATCGGAGATACGCAGTATTTT,CATSAGVIGDTQYF
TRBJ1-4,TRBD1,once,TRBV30,TGTGCCTGGAGCAGGGGGCCCGAAAAACTGTTTTTT,CAWSRGPEKLFF
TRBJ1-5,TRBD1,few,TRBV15,TGTGCCACCAGCAGGACAGGGGGCCATCAGCCCCAGCATTTT,CATSRTGGHQPQHF
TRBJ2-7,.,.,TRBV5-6,TGTGCCAGCAGCTCGAGTCTCTACGAGCAGTACTTC,CASSSSLYEQYF
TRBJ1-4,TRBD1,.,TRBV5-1,TGCGCCAGCAACCAACAGGGGCTTAGGGATGAAAAACTGTTTTTT,CASNQQGLRDEKLFF
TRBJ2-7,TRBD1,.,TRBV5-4,TGTGCCAGCAGTATCCCCGGGACAGGGAGCTACGAGCAGTACTTC,CASSIPGTGSYEQYF
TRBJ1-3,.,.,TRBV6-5,TGTGCCAGCAGTACCACAGGGCCCCCTGGAAACACCATATATTTT,CASSTTGPPGNTIYF